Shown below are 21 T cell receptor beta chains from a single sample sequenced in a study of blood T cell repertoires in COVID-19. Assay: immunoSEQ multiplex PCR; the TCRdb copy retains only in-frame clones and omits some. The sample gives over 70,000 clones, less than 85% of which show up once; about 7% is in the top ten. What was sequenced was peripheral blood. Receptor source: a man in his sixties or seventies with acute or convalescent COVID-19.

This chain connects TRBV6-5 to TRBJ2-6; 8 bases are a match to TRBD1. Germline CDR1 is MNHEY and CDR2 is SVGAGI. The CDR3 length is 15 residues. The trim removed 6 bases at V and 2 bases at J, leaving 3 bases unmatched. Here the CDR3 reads CASSPDRAGANVLTF. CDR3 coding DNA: TGTGCCAGCAGCCCGGACAGGGCTGGGGCCAACGTCCTGACTTTC.

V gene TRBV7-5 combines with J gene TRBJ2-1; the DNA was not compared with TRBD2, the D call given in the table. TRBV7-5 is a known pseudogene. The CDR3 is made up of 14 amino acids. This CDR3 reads CARSLAGTYNEQFF. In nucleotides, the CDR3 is TGTGCCAGAAGCTTGGCGGGGACCTACAATGAGCAGTTCTTC.

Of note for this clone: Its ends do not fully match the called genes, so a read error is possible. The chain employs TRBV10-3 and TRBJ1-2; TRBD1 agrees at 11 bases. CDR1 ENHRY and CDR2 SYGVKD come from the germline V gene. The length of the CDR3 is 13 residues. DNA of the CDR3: TGTGCCATCAGTTTAATGGGACAGGGGGATAGGCTTTTC. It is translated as CAISLMGQGDRLF.

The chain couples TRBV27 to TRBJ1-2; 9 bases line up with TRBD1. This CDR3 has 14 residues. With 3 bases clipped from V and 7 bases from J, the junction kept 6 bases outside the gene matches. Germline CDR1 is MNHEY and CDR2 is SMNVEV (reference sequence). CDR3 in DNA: TGTGCCAGCAGTTTCGGGACAGGGAGTGGTGGCTACACCTTC. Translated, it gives CASSFGTGSGGYTF.

This chain's CDR3 is CASSPWGPDYGYTF. CDR3 DNA: TGCGCCAGCAGTCCATGGGGGCCAGACTATGGCTACACCTTC. The chain is built from TRBV5-1 and TRBJ1-2; TRBD1 is a possible D gene (6 bases). Trimming took off 5 bases at V and 3 bases at J, with 14 bases between the two ends. The CDR3 covers 14 residues. CDR1 and CDR2 (germline): SGHRS, YFSETQ.

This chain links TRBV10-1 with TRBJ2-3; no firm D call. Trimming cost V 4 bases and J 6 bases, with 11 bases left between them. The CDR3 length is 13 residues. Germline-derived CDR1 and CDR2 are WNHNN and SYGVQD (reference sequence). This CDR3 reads CASSGLSPDTQYF. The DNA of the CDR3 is TGCGCCAGCAGTGGTCTGAGCCCCGATACGCAGTATTTT.

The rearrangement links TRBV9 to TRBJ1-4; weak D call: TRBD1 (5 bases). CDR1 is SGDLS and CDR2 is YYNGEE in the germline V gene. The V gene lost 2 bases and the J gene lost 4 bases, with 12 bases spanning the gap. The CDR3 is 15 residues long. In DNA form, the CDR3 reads TGTGCCAGCAGCGTTTCGGACATAAATAATGAAAAACTGTTTTTT. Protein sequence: CASSVSDINNEKLFF. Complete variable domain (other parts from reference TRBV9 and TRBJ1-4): DSGVTQTPKHLITATGQRVTLRCSPRSGDLSVYWYQQSLDQGLQFLIQYYNGEERAKGNILERFSAQQFPDLHSELNLSSLELGDSALYFCASSVSDINNEKLFFGSGTQLSVL.

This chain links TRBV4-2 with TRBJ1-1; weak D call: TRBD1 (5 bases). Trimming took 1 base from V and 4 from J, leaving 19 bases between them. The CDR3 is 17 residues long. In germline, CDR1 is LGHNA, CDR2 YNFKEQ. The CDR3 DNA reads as TGTGCCAGCAGCCAAGTTCCATTAGGGGAAGGGATCACTGAAGCTTTCTTT. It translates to CASSQVPLGEGITEAFF.

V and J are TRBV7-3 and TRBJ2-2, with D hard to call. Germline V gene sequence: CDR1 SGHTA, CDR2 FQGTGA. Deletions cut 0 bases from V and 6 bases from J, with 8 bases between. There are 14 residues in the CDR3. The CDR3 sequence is CASSLTAGPGELFF. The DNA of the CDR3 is TGTGCCAGCAGCTTAACTGCTGGGCCCGGGGAGCTGTTTTTT.

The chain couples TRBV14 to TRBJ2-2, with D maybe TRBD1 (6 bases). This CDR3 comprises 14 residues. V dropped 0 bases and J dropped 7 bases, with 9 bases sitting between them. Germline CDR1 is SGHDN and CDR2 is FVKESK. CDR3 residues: CASSQDWGHGELFF. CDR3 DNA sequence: TGTGCCAGCAGCCAAGATTGGGGGCACGGGGAGCTGTTTTTT.

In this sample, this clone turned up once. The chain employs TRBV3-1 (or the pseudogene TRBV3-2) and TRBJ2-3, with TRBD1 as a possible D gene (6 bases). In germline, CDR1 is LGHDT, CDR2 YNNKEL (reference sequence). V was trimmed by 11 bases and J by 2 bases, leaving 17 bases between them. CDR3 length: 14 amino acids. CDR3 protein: CACYRDTATDTQYF. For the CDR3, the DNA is TGTGCCTGCTACCGGGACACAGCCACAGATACGCAGTATTTT.

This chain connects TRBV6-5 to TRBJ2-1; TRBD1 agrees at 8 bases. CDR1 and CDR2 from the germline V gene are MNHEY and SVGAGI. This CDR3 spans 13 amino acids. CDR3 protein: CSSQLAGGWEQFF. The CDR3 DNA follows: TGTTCATCCCAGTTAGCAGGGGGCTGGGAGCAGTTCTTC.

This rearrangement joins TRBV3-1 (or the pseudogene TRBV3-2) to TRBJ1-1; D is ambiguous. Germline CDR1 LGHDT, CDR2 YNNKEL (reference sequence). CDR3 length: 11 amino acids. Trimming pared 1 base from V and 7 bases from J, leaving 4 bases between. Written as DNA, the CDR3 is TGTGCCAGCAGCCAAGCCGGTGAAGCTTTCTTT. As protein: CASSQAGEAFF.

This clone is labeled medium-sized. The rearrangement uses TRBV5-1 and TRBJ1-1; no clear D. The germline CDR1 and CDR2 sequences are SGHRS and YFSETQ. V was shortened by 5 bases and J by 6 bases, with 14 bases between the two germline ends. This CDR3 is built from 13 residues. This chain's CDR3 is CASSEEGIPEAFF. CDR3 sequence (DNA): TGCGCCAGCAGTGAGGAAGGTATACCTGAAGCTTTCTTT.

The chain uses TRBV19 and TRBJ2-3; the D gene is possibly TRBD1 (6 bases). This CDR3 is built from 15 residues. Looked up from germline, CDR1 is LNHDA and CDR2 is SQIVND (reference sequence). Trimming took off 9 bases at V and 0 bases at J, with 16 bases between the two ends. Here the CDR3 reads CASRSGTLSTDTQYF. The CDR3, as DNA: TGTGCCAGCAGATCCGGGACACTGAGCACAGATACGCAGTATTTT.

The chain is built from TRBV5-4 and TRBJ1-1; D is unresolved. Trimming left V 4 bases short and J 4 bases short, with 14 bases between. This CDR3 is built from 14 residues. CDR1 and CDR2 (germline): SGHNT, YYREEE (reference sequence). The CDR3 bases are TGTGCCAGCAGCCCGGGAGTCTCGGTCACTGAAGCTTTCTTT. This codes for CASSPGVSVTEAFF.

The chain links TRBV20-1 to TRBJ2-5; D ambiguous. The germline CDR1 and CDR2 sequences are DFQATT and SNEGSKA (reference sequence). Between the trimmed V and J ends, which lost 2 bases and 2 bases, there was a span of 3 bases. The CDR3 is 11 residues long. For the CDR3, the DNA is TGCAGTGCTAGACTTCAAGAGACCCAGTACTTC. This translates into CSARLQETQYF.

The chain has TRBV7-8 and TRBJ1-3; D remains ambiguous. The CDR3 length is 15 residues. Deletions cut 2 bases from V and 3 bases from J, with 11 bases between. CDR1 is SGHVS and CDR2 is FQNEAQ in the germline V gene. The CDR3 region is CASSLLRANGNTIYF. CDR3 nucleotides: TGTGCCAGCAGCTTATTGCGCGCAAATGGAAACACCATATATTTT.

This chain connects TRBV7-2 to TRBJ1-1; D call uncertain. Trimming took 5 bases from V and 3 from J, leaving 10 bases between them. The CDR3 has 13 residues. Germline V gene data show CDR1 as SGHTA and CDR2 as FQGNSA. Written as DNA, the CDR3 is TGTGCCAGCAGCCTTTCACATTACACTGAAGCTTTCTTT. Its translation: CASSLSHYTEAFF.

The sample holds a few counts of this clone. Here the CDR3 DNA reads TGCGCCAGCAGCTTGGTCTGGGTTAGCGGGCAGCAATCTAGCACAGATACGCAGTATTTT. Protein product: CASSLVWVSGQQSSTDTQYF. The genes are TRBV5-1 and TRBJ2-3, with 7 bases matching TRBD2. Germline values: CDR1 SGHRS, CDR2 YFSETQ. There are 20 residues in the CDR3. J gave up 0 bases and V 0 bases, and 16 bases lay outside the gene matches.

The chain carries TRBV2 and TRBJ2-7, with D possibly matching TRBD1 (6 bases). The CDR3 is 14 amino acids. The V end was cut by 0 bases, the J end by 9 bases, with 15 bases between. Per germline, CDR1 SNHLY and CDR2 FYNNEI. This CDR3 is CASSEAATGPGQYF. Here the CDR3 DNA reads TGTGCCAGCAGTGAAGCCGCGACAGGACCCGGGCAGTACTTC.